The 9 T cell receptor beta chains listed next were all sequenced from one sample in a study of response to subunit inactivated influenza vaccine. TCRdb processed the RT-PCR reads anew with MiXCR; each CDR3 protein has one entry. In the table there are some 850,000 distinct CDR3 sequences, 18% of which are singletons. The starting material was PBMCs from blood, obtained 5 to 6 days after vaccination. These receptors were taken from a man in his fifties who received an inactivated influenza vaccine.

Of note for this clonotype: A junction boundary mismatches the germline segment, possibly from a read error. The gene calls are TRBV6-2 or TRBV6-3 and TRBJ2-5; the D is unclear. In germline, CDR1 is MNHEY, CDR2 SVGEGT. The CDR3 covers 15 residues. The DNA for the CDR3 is TGTGCCAGCAGTTACTCGAAAGGGATGGGTGTACCCCCGGGCTTC. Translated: CASSYSKGMGVPPGF.

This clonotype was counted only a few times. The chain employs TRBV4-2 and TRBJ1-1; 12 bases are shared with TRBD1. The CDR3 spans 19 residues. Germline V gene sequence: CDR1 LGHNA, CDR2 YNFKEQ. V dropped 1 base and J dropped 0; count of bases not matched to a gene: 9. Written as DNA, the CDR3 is TGTGCCAGCAGCCAAGTACAAGGGACAGGGGGCCGGATGAACACTGAAGCTTTCTTT. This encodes CASSQVQGTGGRMNTEAFF.

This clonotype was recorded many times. DNA of the CDR3: TGCGCCAGCAGCCAAGAATGGTATAACTATGGCTACACCTTC. It yields the protein CASSQEWYNYGYTF. V usage is TRBV4-3 and J usage is TRBJ1-2; D unresolved. This CDR3 is 14 amino acids long. V dropped 0 bases and J dropped 1 base, with 6 bases sitting between them. Germline lookup yields CDR1 LGHNA and CDR2 YSLEER.

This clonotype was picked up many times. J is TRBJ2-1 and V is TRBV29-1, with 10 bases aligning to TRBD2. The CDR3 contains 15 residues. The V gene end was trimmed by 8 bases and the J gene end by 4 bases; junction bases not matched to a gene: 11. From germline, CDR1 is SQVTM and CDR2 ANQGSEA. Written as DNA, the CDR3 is TGCAGCATCTTAGCGGGGGGACTCTTATACAATGAGCAGTTCTTC. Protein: CSILAGGLLYNEQFF.

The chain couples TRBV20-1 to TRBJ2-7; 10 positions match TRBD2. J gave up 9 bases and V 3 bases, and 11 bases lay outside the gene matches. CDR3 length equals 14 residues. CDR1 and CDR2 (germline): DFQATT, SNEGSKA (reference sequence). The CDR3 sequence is CSASDQREGPAQYF. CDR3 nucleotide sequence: TGCAGTGCTAGTGACCAGCGGGAGGGCCCTGCGCAGTACTTC.

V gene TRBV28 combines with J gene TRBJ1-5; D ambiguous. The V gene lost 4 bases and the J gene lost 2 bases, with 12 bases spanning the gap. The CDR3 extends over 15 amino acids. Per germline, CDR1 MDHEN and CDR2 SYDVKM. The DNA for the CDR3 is TGTGCCAGCAGTTCGCCTGGGGAGGGCAATCAGCCCCAGCATTTT. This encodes CASSSPGEGNQPQHF.

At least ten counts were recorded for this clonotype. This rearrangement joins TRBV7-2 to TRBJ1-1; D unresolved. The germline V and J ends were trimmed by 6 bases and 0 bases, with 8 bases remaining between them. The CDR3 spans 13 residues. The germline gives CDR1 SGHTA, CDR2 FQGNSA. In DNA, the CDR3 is TGTGCCAGCAGTGCCGGACTGAACACTGAAGCTTTCTTT. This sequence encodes CASSAGLNTEAFF.

The CDR3 region is CAWSVIDESTDTQYF. In DNA form, the CDR3 reads TGTGCCTGGAGTGTAATAGACGAGAGCACAGATACGCAGTATTTT. This rearrangement joins TRBV30 to TRBJ2-3; D is undetermined. Trimming left V 0 bases short and J 0 bases short, with 10 bases between. Germline V gives CDR1 GTSNPN, CDR2 SVGIG (reference sequence). The CDR3 has 15 amino acids.

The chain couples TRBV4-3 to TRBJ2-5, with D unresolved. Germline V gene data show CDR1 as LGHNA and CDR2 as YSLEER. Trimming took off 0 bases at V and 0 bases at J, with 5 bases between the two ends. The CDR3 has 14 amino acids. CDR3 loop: CASSQDINQETQYF. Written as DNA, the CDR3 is TGCGCCAGCAGCCAAGACATAAACCAAGAGACCCAGTACTTC.